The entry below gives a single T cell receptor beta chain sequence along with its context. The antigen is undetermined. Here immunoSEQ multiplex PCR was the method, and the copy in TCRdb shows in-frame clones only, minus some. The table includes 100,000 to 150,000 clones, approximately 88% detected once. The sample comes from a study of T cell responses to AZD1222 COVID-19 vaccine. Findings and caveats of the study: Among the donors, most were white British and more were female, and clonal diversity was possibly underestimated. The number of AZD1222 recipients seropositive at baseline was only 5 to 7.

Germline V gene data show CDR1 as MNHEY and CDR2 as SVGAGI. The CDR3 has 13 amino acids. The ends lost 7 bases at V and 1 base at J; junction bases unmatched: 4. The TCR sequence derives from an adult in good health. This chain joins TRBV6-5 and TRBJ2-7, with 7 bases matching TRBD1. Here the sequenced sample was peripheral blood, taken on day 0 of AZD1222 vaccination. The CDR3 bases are TGTGCCAGCATACAGGGGCGGTCCTACGAGCAGTACTTC. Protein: CASIQGRSYEQYF.